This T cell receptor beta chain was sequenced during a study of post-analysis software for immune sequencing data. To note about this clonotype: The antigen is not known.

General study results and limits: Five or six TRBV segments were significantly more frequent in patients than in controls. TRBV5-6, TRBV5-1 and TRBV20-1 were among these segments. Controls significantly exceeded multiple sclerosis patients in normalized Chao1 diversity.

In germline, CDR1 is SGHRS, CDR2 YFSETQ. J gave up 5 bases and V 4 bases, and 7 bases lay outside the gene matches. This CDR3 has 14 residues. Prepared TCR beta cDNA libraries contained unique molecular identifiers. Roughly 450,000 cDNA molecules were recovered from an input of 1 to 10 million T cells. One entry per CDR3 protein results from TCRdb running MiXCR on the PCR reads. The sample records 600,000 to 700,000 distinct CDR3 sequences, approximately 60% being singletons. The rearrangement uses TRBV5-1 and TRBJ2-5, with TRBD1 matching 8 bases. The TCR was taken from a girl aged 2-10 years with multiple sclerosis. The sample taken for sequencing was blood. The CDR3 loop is CASSTVTGVETQYF. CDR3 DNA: TGCGCCAGCAGCACAGTGACAGGGGTCGAGACCCAGTACTTC. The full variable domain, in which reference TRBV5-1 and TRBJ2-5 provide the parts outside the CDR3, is KAGVTQTPRYLIKTRGQQVTLSCSPISGHRSVSWYQQTPGQGLQFLFEYFSETQRNKGNFPGRFSGRQFSNSRSEMNVSTLELGDSALYLCASSTVTGVETQYFGPGTRLLVL.